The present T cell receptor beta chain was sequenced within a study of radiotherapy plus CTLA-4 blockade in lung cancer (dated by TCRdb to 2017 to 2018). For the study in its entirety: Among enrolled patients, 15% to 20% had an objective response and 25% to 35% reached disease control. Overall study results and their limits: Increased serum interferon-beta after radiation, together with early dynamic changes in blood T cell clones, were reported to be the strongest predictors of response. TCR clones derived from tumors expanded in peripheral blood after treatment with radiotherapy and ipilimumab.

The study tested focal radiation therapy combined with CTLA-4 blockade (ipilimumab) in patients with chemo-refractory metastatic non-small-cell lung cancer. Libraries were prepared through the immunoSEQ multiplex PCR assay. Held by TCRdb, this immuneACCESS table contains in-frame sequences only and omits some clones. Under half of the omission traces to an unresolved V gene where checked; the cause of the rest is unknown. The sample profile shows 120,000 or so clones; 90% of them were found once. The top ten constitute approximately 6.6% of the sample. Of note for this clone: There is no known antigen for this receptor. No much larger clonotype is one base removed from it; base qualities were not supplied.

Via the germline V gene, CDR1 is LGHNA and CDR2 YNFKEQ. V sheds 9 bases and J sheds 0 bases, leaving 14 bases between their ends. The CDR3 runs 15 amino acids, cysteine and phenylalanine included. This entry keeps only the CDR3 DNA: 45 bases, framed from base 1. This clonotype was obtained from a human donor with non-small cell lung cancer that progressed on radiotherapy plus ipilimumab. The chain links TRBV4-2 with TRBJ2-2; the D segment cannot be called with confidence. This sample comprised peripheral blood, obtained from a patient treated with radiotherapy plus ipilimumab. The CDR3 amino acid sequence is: CASTLSWPNTGELFF. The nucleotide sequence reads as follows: TGTGCCAGTACGCTTTCTTGGCCGAACACCGGGGAGCTGTTTTTT.